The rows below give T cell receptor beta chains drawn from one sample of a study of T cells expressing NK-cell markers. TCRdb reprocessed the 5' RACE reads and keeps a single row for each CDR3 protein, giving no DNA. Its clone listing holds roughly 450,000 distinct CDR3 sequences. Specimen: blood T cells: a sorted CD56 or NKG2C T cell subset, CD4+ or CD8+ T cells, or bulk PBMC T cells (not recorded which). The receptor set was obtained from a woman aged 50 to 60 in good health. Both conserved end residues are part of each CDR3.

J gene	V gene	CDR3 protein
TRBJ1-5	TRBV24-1	CATGQGLSNQPQHF
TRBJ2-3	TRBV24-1	CATSDLQGPNRDTQYF
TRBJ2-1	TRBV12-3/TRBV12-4	CASGFSRLAGGPDEQFF
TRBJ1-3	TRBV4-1	CASSQAGTGGNTIYF
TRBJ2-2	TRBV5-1	CASSLVRAPQGGELFF
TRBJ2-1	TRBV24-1	CATSVLGVRNEQFF
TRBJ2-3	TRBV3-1	CASEGTDTQYF
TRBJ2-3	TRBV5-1	CASSLASFTDTQYF
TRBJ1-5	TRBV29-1	CSVRATYNQPQHF
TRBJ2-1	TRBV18	CASSPVKAYNEQFF
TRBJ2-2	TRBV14	CASSQDWGGGSTGELFF
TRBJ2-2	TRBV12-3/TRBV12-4	CASSPTSGRGTGELFF
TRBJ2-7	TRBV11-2	CASSAGTGTSYEQYF
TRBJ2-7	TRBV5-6	CASSLFEREVSHEQYF